The sequence of this T cell receptor beta chain was determined in a study of T cell repertoires in aging, cancer and after chemotherapy. Amplification of TCR beta used genomic DNA extracted from peripheral blood. CDR3 length equals 13 residues. V was pared by 5 bases and J by 6 bases, with 6 bases of the junction left unmatched. Germline V gene sequence: CDR1 MGHDK, CDR2 SYGVNS. This clonotype occurred a few times. Multiplex touch-down PCR with TRB-A/B primers amplified rearranged V-D-J TRB sequences. MiXCR, run by TCRdb on the multiplex PCR reads, gives a single entry per CDR3 protein. The repertoire holds some 6,700 distinct CDR3 sequences, with around half as singletons.

The sequence derives from a human donor with a solid tumor. This chain uses TRBV25-1 with TRBJ1-2; 7 positions agree with TRBD1. The sample consisted of blood. Here the CDR3 reads CASSRGGTDGYTF. The CDR3 DNA sequence: TGTGCCAGCAGTAGGGGGGGGACAGATGGCTACACCTTC.